Detailed here is one T cell receptor (beta chain). This sample was taken from a study of monozygotic twins with inflammatory bowel disease. With eight separate reactions per sample, the authors made cDNA. One entry per CDR3 protein, without DNA, is what TCRdb gives after re-calling the 5' RACE reads. This sample's table has roughly 150,000 distinct CDR3 sequences. Per the germline V gene, CDR1 is SGHAT and CDR2 is FQDESV (reference sequence). The CDR3 runs to 14 residues. The chain has TRBV11-1 and TRBJ1-2; the TCRdb call, TRBD1, lacks DNA for checking. The material sequenced was blood. This sequence was found in a human donor with ulcerative colitis or Crohn's disease, or a healthy co-twin of an affected twin (not recorded which). The CDR3 here is CASSGGTGNYGYTF.